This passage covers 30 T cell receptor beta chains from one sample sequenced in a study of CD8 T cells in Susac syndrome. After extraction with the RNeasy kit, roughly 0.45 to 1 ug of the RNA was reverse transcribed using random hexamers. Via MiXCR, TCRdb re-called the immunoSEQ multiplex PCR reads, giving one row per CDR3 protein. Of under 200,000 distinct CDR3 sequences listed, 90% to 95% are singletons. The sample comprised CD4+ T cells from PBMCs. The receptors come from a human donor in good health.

CDR3 in amino acids: CASGYRGSISNQPQHF. Written as DNA, the CDR3 is TGTGCCAGCGGATACAGGGGGTCGATAAGTAATCAGCCCCAGCATTTT. This rearrangement joins TRBV27 to TRBJ1-5; 8 bases are shared with TRBD1. CDR1 MNHEY and CDR2 SMNVEV come from the germline V gene (reference sequence). Trimming removed 8 bases from V and 4 bases from J; junction bases left unmatched: 13. The CDR3 is 16 amino acids.

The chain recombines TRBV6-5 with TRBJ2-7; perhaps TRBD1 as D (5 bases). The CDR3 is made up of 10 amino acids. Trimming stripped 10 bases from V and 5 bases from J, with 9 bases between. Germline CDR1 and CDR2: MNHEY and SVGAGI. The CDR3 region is CAKRQNEQYF. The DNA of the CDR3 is TGTGCCAAACGACAGAACGAGCAGTACTTC.

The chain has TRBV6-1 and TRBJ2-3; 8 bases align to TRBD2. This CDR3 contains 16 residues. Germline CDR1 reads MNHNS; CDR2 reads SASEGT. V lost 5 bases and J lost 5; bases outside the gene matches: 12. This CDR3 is CASSRHSGNGVDTQYF. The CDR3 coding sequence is TGTGCCAGCAGTAGGCATAGCGGGAATGGGGTAGATACGCAGTATTTT.

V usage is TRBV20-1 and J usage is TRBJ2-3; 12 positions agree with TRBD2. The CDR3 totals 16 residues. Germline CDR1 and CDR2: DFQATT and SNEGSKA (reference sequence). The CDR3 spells CSAGVGLAGSTDTQYF. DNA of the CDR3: TGCAGCGCAGGTGTTGGACTAGCGGGGAGCACAGATACGCAGTATTTT.

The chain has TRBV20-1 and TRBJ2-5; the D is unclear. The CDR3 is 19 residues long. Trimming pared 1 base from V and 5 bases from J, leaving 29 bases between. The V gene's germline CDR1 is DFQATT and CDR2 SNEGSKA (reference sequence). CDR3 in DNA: TGCAGTGCTAGAGGCCGCCTAGTCTGGGATCCATTCCCCCAGGAGACCCAGTACTTC. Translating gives CSARGRLVWDPFPQETQYF.

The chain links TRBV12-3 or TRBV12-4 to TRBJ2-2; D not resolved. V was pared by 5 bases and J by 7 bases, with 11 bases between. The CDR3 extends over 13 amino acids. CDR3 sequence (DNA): TGTGCCAGCAGTCCCGGGCGGCACGGGGAGCTGTTTTTT. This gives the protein CASSPGRHGELFF.

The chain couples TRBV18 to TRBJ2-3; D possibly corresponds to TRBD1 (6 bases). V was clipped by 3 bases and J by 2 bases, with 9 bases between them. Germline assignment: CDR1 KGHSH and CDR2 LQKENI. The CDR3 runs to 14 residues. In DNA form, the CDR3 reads TGTGCCAGCTCACCCGACAGGCACACAGATACGCAGTATTTT. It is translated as CASSPDRHTDTQYF.

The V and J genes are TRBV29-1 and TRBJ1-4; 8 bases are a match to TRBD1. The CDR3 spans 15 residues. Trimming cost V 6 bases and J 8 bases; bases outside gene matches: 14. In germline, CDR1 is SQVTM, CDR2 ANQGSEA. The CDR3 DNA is TGCAGCGTGGTAATTTACAGGGGGATTAAGGAAAAACTGTTTTTT. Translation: CSVVIYRGIKEKLFF. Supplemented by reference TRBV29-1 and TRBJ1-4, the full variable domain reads SAVISQKPSRDICQRGTSLTIQCQVDSQVTMMFWYRQQPGQSLTLIATANQGSEATYESGFVIDKFPISRPNLTFSTLTVSNMSPEDSSIYLCSVVIYRGIKEKLFFGSGTQLSVL.

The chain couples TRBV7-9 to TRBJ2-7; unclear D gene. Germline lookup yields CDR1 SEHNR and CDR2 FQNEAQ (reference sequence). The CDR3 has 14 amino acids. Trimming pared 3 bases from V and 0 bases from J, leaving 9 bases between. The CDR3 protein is CASSLFQASYEQYF. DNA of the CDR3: TGTGCCAGCAGCTTGTTCCAGGCCTCCTACGAGCAGTACTTC.

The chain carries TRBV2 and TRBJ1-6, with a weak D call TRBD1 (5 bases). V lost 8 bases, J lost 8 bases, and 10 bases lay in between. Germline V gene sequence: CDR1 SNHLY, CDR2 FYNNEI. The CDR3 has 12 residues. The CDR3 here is CASGTWDSPLHF. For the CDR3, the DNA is TGTGCCAGCGGGACGTGGGATTCACCCCTCCACTTT.

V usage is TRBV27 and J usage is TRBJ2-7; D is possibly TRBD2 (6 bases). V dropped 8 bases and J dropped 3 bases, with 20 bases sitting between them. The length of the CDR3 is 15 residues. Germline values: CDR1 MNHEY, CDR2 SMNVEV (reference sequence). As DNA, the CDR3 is TGTGCCAGCCGATCGCTCGCGGGGCAAATCTACGAGCAGTACGTC. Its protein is CASRSLAGQIYEQYV.

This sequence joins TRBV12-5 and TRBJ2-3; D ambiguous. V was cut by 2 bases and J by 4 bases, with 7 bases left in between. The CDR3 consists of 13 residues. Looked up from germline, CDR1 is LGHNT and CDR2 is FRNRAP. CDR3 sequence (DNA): TGTGCTAGTGGTTTGCTTCTGTCAGATACGCAGTATTTT. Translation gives CASGLLLSDTQYF.

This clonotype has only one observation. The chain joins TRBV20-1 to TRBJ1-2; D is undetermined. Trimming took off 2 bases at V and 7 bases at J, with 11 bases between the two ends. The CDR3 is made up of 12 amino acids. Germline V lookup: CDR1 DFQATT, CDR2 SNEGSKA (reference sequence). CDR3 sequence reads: CSARSEVTGYTF. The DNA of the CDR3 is TGCAGTGCTAGAAGTGAGGTGACTGGCTACACCTTC.

CDR3 amino acids: CASSPGQGGHNEQFF. The CDR3, as DNA: TGTGCCAGCAGCCCCGGACAGGGTGGGCACAATGAGCAGTTCTTC. The chain uses TRBV11-2 and TRBJ2-1, with 8 positions matching TRBD1. J lost 5 bases, V lost 5 bases, and 8 bases had no gene match. The CDR3 spans 15 residues. CDR1 is SGHAT and CDR2 is FQNNGV in the germline V gene.

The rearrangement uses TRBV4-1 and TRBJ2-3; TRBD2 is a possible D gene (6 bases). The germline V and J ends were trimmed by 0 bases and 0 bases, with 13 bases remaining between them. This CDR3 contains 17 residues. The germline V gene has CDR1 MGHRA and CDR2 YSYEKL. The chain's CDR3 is CASSQDRKAGSTDTQYF. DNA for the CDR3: TGCGCCAGCAGCCAAGACAGGAAAGCGGGTAGCACAGATACGCAGTATTTT.

The CDR3, as DNA: TGTGCCAGCAGCTCACGGCGGGGGGGAAGGGCAGATACGCAGTATTTT. As protein: CASSSRRGGRADTQYF. The chain joins TRBV5-4 to TRBJ2-3; 9 bases map to TRBD2. V shed 3 bases and J 4 bases; nucleotides not matched to a gene: 9. CDR1 and CDR2 (germline): SGHNT, YYREEE (reference sequence). The CDR3 consists of 16 residues.

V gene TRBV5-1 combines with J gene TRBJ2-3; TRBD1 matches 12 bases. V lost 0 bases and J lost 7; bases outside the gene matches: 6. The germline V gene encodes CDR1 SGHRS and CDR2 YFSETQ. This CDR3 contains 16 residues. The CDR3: CASSLEGQGAENTQYF. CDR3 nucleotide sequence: TGCGCCAGCAGCTTGGAGGGACAGGGGGCTGAGAATACGCAGTATTTT.

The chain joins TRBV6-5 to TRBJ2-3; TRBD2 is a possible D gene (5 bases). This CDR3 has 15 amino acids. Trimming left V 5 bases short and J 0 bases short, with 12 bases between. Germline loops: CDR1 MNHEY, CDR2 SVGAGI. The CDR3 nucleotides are TGTGCCAGCAGTCCCCAGCGGAGGAGCACAGATACGCAGTATTTT. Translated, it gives CASSPQRRSTDTQYF.

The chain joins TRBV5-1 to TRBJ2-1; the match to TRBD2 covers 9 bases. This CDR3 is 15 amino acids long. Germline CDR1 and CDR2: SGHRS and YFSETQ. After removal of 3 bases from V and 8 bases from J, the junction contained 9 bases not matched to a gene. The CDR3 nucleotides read TGCGCCAGCAGCTCGGGGCGGACTAGCGACCATGAGCAGTTCTTC. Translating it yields CASSSGRTSDHEQFF.

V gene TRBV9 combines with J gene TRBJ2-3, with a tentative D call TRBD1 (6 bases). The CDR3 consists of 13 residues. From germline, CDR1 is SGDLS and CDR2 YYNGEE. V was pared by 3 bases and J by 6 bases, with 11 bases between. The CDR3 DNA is TGTGCCAGCAGCGGAAACAGGGCCGATACGCAGTATTTT. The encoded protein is CASSGNRADTQYF.

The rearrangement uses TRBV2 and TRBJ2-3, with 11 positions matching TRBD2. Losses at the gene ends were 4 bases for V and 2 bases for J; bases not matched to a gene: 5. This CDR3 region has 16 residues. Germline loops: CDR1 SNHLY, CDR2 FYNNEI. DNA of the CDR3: TGTGCCAGCAGTGCCCGACTAGCGGGGATCACAGATACGCAGTATTTT. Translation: CASSARLAGITDTQYF. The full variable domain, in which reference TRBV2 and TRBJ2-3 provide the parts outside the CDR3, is EPEVTQTPSHQVTQMGQEVILRCVPISNHLYFYWYRQILGQKVEFLVSFYNNEISEKSEIFDDQFSVERPDGSNFTLKIRSTKLEDSAMYFCASSARLAGITDTQYFGPGTRLTVL.

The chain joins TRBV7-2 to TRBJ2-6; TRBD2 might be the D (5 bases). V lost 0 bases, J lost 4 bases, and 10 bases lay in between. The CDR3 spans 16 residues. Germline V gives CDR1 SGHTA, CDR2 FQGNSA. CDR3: CASSLATPGGANVLTF. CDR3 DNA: TGTGCCAGCAGCTTAGCCACCCCGGGGGGGGCCAACGTCCTGACTTTC.

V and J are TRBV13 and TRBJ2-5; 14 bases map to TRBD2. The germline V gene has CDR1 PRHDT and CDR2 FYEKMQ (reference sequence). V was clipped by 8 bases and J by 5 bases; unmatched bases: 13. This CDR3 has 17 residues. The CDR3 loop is CASAAGTSGGTGETQYF. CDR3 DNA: TGTGCCAGCGCCGCCGGGACTAGCGGGGGCACCGGGGAGACCCAGTACTTC.

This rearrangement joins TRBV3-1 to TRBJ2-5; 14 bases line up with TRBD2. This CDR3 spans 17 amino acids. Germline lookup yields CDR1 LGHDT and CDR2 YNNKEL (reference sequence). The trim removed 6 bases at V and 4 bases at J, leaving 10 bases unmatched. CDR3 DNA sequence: TGTGCCAGCAGTTTCCTAAGACTAGCGGGGGGGCGAGAGACCCAGTACTTC. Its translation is CASSFLRLAGGRETQYF.

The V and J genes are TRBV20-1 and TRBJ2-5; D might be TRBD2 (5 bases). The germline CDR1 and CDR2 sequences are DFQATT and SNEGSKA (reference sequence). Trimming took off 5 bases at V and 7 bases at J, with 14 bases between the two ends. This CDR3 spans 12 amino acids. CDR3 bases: TGCAGTGCTCCCCGACTCGCGGGGACCCAGTACTTC. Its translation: CSAPRLAGTQYF.

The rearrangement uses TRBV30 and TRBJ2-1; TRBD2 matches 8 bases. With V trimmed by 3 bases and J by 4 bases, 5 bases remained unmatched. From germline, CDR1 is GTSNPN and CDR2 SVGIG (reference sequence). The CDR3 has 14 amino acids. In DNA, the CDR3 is TGTGCCTGGAGCCGACTAGCGCCATACAATGAGCAGTTCTTC. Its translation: CAWSRLAPYNEQFF.

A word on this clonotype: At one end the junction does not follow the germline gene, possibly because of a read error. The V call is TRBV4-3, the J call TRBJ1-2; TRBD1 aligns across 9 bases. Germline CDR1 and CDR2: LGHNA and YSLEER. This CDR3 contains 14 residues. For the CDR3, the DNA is TGCGCCAGCAGTCAAGACAGGGGGAACTATGGCTACACCTTC. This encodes CASSQDRGNYGYTF.

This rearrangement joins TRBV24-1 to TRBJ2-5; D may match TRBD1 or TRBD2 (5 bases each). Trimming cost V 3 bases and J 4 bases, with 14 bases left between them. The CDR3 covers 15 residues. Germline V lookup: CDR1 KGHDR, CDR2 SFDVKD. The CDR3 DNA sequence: TGTGCCACCAGTGATCCCGGGACCCAGGCAGAGACCCAGTACTTC. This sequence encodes CATSDPGTQAETQYF.

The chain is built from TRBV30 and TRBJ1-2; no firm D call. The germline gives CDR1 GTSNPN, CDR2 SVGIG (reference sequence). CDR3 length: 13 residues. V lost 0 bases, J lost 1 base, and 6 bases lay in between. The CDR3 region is CAWSVNSNYGYTF. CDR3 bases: TGTGCCTGGAGTGTGAACAGTAACTATGGCTACACCTTC.

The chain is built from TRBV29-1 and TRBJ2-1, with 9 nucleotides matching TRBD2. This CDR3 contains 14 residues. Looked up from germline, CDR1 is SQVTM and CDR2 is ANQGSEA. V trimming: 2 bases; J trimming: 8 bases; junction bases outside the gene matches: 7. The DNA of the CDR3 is TGCAGCGTTGAACCTAGCGGGAAGGTCGATGAGCAGTTCTTC. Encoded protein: CSVEPSGKVDEQFF.